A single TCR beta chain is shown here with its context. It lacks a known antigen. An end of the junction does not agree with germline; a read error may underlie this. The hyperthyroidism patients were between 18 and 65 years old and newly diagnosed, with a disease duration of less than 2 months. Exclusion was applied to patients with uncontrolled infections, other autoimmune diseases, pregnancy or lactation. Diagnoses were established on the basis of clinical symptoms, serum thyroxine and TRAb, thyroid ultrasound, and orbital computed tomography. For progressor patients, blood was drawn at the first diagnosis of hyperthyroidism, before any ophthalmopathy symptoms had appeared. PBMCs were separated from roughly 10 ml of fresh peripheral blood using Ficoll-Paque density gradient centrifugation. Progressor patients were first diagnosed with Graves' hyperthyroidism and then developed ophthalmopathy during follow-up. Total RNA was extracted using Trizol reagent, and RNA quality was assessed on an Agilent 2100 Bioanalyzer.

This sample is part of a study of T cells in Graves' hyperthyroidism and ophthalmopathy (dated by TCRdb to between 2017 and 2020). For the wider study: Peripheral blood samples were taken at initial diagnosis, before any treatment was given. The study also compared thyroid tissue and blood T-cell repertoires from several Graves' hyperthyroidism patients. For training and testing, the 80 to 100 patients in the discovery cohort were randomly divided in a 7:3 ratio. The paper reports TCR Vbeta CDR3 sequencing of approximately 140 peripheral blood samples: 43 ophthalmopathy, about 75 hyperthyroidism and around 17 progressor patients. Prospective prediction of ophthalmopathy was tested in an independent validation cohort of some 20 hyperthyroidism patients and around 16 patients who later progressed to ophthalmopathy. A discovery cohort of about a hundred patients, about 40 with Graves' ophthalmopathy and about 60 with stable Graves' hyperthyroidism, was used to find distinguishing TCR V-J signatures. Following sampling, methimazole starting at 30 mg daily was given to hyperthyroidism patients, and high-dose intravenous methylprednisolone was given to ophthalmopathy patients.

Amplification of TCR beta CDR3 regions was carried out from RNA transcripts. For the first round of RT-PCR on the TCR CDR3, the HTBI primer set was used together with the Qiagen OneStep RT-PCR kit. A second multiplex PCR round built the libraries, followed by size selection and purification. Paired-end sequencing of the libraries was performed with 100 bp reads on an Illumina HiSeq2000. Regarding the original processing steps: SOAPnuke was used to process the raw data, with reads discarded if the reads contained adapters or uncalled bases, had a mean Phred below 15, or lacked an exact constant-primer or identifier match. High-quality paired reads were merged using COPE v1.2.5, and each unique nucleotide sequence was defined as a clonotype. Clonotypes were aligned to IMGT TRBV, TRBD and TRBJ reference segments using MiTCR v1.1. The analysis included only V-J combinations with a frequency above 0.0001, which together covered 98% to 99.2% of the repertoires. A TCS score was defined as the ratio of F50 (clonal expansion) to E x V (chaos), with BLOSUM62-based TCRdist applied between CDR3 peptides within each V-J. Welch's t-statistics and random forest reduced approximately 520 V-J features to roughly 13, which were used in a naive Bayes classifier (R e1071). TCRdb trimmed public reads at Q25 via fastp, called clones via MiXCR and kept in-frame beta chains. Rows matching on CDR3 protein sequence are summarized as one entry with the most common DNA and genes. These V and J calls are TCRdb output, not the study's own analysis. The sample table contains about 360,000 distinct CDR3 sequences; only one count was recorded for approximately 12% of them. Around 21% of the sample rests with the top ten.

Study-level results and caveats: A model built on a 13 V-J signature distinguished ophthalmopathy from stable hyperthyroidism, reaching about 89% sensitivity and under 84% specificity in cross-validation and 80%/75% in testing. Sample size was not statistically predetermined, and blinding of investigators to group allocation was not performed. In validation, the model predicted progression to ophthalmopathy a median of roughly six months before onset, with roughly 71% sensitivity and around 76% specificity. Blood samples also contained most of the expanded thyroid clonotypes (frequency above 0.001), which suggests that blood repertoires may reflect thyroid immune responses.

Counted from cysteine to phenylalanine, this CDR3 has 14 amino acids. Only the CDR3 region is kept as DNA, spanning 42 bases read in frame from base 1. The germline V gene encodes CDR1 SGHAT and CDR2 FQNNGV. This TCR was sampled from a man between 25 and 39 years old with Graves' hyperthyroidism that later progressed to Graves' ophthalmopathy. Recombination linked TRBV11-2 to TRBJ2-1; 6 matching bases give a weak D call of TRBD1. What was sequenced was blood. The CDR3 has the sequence CAGSLVGTSNEQFF. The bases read TGTGCCGGCAGCTTAGTAGGGACATCAAATGAGCAGTTCTTC.